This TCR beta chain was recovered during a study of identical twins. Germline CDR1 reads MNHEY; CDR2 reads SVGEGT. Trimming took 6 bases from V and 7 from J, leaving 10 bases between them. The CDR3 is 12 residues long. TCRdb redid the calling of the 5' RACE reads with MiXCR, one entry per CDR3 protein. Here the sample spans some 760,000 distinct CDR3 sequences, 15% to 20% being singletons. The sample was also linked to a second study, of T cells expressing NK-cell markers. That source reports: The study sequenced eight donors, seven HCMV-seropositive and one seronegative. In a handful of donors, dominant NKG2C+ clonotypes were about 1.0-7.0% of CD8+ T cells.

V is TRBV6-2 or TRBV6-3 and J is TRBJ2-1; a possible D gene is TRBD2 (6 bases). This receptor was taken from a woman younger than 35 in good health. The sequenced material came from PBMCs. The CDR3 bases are TGTGCCAGCAGCCGAAGCGGGAATGAGCAGTTCTTC. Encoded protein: CASSRSGNEQFF.